This T cell receptor (beta chain) is drawn from a study of blood T cell repertoires in COVID-19. Clones were read by immunoSEQ multiplex PCR, and TCRdb kept only the in-frame ones, dropping some. The sample holds hundreds of thousands of clones, approximately 84% seen once. The study assigned cohorts using participant-reported clinical history. Either two negative PCRs, clearance, or symptom resolution qualified Cohort 3 donors as recovered. The CDR3 sequence is 14 residues long. Germline CDR1 reads SGDLS; CDR2 reads YYNGEE. Trimming at V came to 0 bases and at J to 6 bases, leaving 3 bases not matched to a gene. The count of this clone is one.

The gene calls are TRBV9 and TRBJ2-3; 8 nucleotides agree with TRBD2. The sequenced sample consisted of PBMCs or T cells enriched from blood (not recorded which). The clonotype comes from a man aged 35-49 years who had recovered from COVID-19. For the CDR3, the DNA is TGTGCCAGCAGCGTAGCGGGGGGGTTGGATACGCAGTATTTT. Translation: CASSVAGGLDTQYF.